Following are 15 T cell receptor beta chains from one sample sequenced in a study of T-cell memory formation after mild COVID-19. One entry per CDR3 protein, called by TCRdb with MiXCR from the 5' RACE reads. The data contain fewer than 300,000 distinct CDR3 sequences, about a sixth of them seen just once; the ten biggest clones take up more than 20%. The specimen sequenced was PBMCs or a T cell subset sorted from them (not recorded which). The receptors here all came from a young man who had mild COVID-19 (a few samples of this study predate the infection). Cell type and time point are not known.

The V gene is TRBV4-1, the J gene TRBJ1-2; a possible D gene is TRBD1 (5 bases). The germline gives CDR1 MGHRA, CDR2 YSYEKL. Trimming left V 0 bases short and J 4 bases short, with 9 bases between. The length of the CDR3 is 14 residues. The CDR3 sequence is CASSQDLRAYGYTF. CDR3 DNA sequence: TGCGCCAGCAGCCAAGACCTCAGGGCCTATGGCTACACCTTC.

This clonotype turned up a few times. The V gene is TRBV7-9, the J gene TRBJ1-2; D not resolved. The CDR3 is 14 residues long. The V and J ends lost 1 base and 3 bases respectively, with 9 bases between them. Germline V gives CDR1 SEHNR, CDR2 FQNEAQ (reference sequence). The CDR3 spells CASSLEAADYGYTF. In DNA, the CDR3 is TGTGCCAGCAGCTTAGAGGCAGCAGACTATGGCTACACCTTC.

This clonotype was recorded a few times. V is TRBV5-5 and J is TRBJ2-6, with a tentative D call TRBD1 (5 bases). V was pared by 3 bases and J by 3 bases, with 10 bases between. Germline CDR1 reads SGHKS; CDR2 reads YYEKEE (reference sequence). The length of the CDR3 is 15 residues. CDR3 bases: TGTGCCAGCAGCTCCCAGGGCTATGGGGCCAACGTCCTGACTTTC. It encodes CASSSQGYGANVLTF.

This clonotype came up a few times. Relative to the germline gene, one junction end is altered; a read error may explain this. This chain links TRBV7-9 with TRBJ1-5, with D possibly TRBD1 on 5 matching bases. This CDR3 region has 15 residues. Germline-derived CDR1 and CDR2 are SEHNR and FQNEAQ (reference sequence). The chain's CDR3 is CASSPRGAGSQPQPF. The CDR3 region has the DNA TGTGCCAGCAGCCCCAGAGGGGCGGGGAGTCAGCCCCAGCCTTTT.

The chain has TRBV7-2 and TRBJ2-4; TRBD2 might be the D (7 bases). Germline V gene lookup returns CDR1 SGHTA and CDR2 FQGNSA. This CDR3 has 16 residues. V lost 5 bases and J 6 bases, leaving 20 bases between the germline ends. This CDR3 reads CASSPPFWGGGNIQYF. As DNA, the CDR3 is TGTGCCAGCAGCCCCCCGTTTTGGGGGGGCGGAAACATTCAGTACTTC.

This clonotype was observed a handful of times. The chain employs TRBV4-1 and TRBJ2-5; 10 bases line up with TRBD1. The germline CDR1 and CDR2 sequences are MGHRA and YSYEKL. The CDR3 totals 18 residues. V lost 1 base to trimming and J lost 5 bases; unmatched junction nucleotides: 13. The CDR3 coding sequence is TGCGCCAGCAGCCAAGGGACCGCACCCGGGACAGGGGTGGAGACCCAGTACTTC. It codes for CASSQGTAPGTGVETQYF.

The V gene is TRBV11-1, the J gene TRBJ1-3; TRBD1 aligns across 7 bases. The CDR3 has 18 residues. Unmatched junction bases numbered 17, after V lost 6 bases and J lost 3 bases. Looked up from germline, CDR1 is SGHAT and CDR2 is FQDESV (reference sequence). The DNA for the CDR3 is TGTGCCAGCAGTCGTCGGGGACAGACCGTTTCGGTTGGAAACACCATATATTTT. Translated: CASSRRGQTVSVGNTIYF.

This clonotype was counted between two and nine times. The chain links TRBV24-1 to TRBJ2-2; TRBD2 agrees at 10 bases. After removal of 3 bases from V and 9 bases from J, the junction contained 9 bases not matched to a gene. The CDR3 loop spans 16 amino acids. Germline CDR1 reads KGHDR; CDR2 reads SFDVKD. The CDR3 coding sequence is TGTGCCACCAGTGATCCCACCACTAGCGGGGCCCGGGAGCTGTTTTTT. This sequence encodes CATSDPTTSGARELFF.

The chain has TRBV6-2 or TRBV6-3 and TRBJ2-7; 9 bases are shared with TRBD1. The germline V gene encodes CDR1 MNHEY and CDR2 SVGEGT. The CDR3 is 15 residues long. The V and J ends lost 5 bases and 1 base, in that order; junction bases with no gene match: 6. The DNA of the CDR3 is TGTGCCAGCAGTGGGCCGGGACAGGGTTCCTACGAGCAGTACTTC. This translates into CASSGPGQGSYEQYF.

The V and J genes are TRBV5-1 and TRBJ2-1; TRBD2 is a possible D gene (6 bases). V dropped 4 bases and J dropped 9 bases, with 14 bases sitting between them. This CDR3 is 13 amino acids long. Germline V gene data show CDR1 as SGHRS and CDR2 as YFSETQ. The CDR3 is CASSPVRGSEQFF. CDR3 nucleotides: TGCGCCAGCAGCCCCGTGCGGGGCAGTGAGCAGTTCTTC.

This clonotype was found a few times. The chain employs TRBV7-2 and TRBJ2-5; 9 positions match TRBD2. Germline lookup yields CDR1 SGHTA and CDR2 FQGNSA. The CDR3 is made up of 17 amino acids. With V trimmed by 0 bases and J by 5 bases, 10 bases remained unmatched. The chain's CDR3 is CASSLAGRGGPLETQYF. The CDR3 bases are TGTGCCAGCAGCTTAGCAGGGCGGGGGGGCCCCCTTGAGACCCAGTACTTC.

This chain connects TRBV7-9 to TRBJ2-1; 13 bases match TRBD2. Germline V gene data show CDR1 as SEHNR and CDR2 as FQNEAQ (reference sequence). The CDR3 is made up of 15 amino acids. With 3 bases clipped from V and 6 bases from J, the junction kept 2 bases outside the gene matches. CDR3: CASSFTSGGANEQFF. The CDR3 DNA reads as TGTGCCAGCAGCTTTACTAGCGGGGGGGCCAATGAGCAGTTCTTC.

This clonotype showed up just once. The rearrangement uses TRBV6-2 or TRBV6-3 and TRBJ2-7; D unclear. V was clipped by 9 bases and J by 2 bases, with 11 bases between them. Germline CDR1 MNHEY, CDR2 SVGEGT. The CDR3 runs 12 residues. In DNA, the CDR3 is TGTGCCAGTGGGCGAAGGGCCTACGAGCAGTACTTC. This encodes CASGRRAYEQYF.

This clonotype was seen many times. The V and J genes are TRBV7-2 and TRBJ2-5; D could derive from TRBD1 or TRBD2 (5 bases each). CDR1 and CDR2 (germline): SGHTA, FQGNSA. V was trimmed by 5 bases and J by 5 bases, leaving 12 bases between them. This CDR3 contains 13 residues. The CDR3 nucleotides read TGTGCCAGCAGCCCCAAATGGGGGGAGACCCAGTACTTC. This codes for CASSPKWGETQYF.

This clonotype has a handful of counts. This chain links TRBV7-2 with TRBJ1-6; D gene uncertain. CDR3 length: 15 amino acids. Germline CDR1 and CDR2: SGHTA and FQGNSA. Trimming took 2 bases from V and 7 from J, leaving 12 bases between them. CDR3 in DNA: TGTGCCAGCAGCTTAACCTTTGTTGGGAATTCACCCCTCCACTTT. Translation gives CASSLTFVGNSPLHF. Full variable domain (rest looked up from reference TRBV7-2 and TRBJ1-6): GAGVSQSPSNKVTEKGKDVELRCDPISGHTALYWYRQSLGQGLEFLIYFQGNSAPDKSGLPSDRFSAERTGGSVSTLTIQRTQQEDSAVYLCASSLTFVGNSPLHFGNGTRLTVT.